This entry concerns a single T cell receptor beta chain. Its antigen remains unidentified. Sequenced by immunoSEQ multiplex PCR; TCRdb stores in-frame clones only, minus some. The repertoire holds more than 4,000 clones, with 80% to 90% as singletons. The record originates from a study of immune evolution from preneoplasia to lung adenocarcinoma. Study-wide results and limits: T cell clonality was higher in KRAS-mutant than EGFR-mutant or wild-type nodules. Top clone frequencies peaked in normal lung, apparently declining through invasive adenocarcinoma.

The sample taken for sequencing was FFPE atypical adenomatous hyperplasia tissue from the lung. Subset: atypical adenomatous hyperplasia (AAH), lung preneoplasia. The sequence was obtained from a person aged 65-85 years with lung adenocarcinoma.

In DNA form, the CDR3 reads TGTGCCAGCAGCTCACCCCCCGGGTCCAGGGTGAACACCGGGGAGCTGTTTTTT. Amino acids: CASSSPPGSRVNTGELFF. The chain combines TRBV14 with TRBJ2-2; tentative D call: TRBD1 (5 bases). Trimming took 5 bases from V and 1 from J, leaving 20 bases between them. The CDR3 contains 18 residues. CDR1 is SGHDN, CDR2 FVKESK, per germline.